One and the same sample provided the 3 T cell receptor beta chains below, sequenced in a study of OX40 agonist ivuxolimab in advanced cancers. The protocol was immunoSEQ multiplex PCR, while the TCRdb copy is restricted to in-frame clones and leaves out a portion. The data hold tens of thousands of clones, with about 80% observed a single time. Sequencing used CD4+ or CD8+ T cells sorted from blood, obtained in a trial of the OX40 agonist ivuxolimab. These receptors came from an adult with an advanced solid tumor such as melanoma, head and neck, liver or kidney cancer.

This chain uses TRBV6-6 with TRBJ1-1, with 7 bases aligning to TRBD1. The CDR3 runs to 15 residues. Germline lookup yields CDR1 MNHNY and CDR2 SVGAGI (reference sequence). J lost 1 base, V lost 5 bases, and 7 bases had no gene match. The CDR3 DNA follows: TGTGCCAGCAGTCTAGGGGGCGCGGGGAACACTGAAGCTTTCTTT. It encodes CASSLGGAGNTEAFF.

The chain is built from TRBV19 and TRBJ1-4; D unresolved. From germline, CDR1 is LNHDA and CDR2 SQIVND (reference sequence). The CDR3 loop spans 14 amino acids. Trimming pared 4 bases from V and 8 bases from J, leaving 14 bases between. In DNA, the CDR3 is TGTGCCAGTAGTACCGGGCTACTGGGGGAAAAACTGTTTTTT. It specifies CASSTGLLGEKLFF.

The rearrangement uses TRBV4-1 and TRBJ2-5, with 7 bases identical to TRBD2. This CDR3 region has 14 residues. V was pared by 0 bases and J by 2 bases, with 0 bases of the junction left unmatched. The germline CDR1 and CDR2 sequences are MGHRA and YSYEKL. CDR3 coding DNA: TGCGCCAGCAGCCAAGAGGGACTACAAGAGACCCAGTACTTC. Amino acid sequence: CASSQEGLQETQYF.